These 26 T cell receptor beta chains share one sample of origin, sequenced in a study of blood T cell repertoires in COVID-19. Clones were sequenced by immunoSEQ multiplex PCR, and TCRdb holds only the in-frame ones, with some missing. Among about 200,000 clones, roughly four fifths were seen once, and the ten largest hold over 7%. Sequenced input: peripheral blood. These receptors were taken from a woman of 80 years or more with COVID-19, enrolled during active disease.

The CDR3 DNA sequence: TGTGCCAGTAGTATCGGGCAGGGCTATGGCTACACCTTC. Translated, it gives CASSIGQGYGYTF. This sequence joins TRBV19 and TRBJ1-2; D is possibly TRBD1 (5 bases). CDR1 LNHDA and CDR2 SQIVND come from the germline V gene (reference sequence). This CDR3 region has 13 residues. The V end lost 3 bases, the J end lost 4 bases, and 9 bases lay between the germline ends. The full variable domain, its missing parts supplied by reference TRBV19 and TRBJ1-2, is DGGITQSPKYLFRKEGQNVTLSCEQNLNHDAMYWYRQDPGQGLRLIYYSQIVNDFQKGDIAEGYSVSREKKESFPLTVTSAQKNPTAFYLCASSIGQGYGYTFGSGTRLTVV.

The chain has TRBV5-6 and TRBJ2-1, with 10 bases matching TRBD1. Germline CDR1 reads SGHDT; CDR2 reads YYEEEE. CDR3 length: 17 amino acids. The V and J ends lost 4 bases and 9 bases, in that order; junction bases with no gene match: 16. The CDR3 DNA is TGTGCCAGCAGCCCCCGGGGCGGGACAGGGGCGAGAGTTGAGCAGTTCTTC. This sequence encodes CASSPRGGTGARVEQFF.

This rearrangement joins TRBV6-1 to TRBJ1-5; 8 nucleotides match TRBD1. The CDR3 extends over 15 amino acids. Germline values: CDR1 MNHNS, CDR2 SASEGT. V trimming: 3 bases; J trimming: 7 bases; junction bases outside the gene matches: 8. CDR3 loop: CASSDEGQVFQPQHF. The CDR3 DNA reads TGTGCCAGCAGTGACGAGGGACAGGTGTTCCAGCCCCAGCATTTT.

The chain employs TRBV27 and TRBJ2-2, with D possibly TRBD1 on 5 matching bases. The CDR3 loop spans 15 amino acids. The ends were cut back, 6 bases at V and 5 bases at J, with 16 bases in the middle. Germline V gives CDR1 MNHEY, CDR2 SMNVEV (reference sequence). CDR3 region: CASRRPDILTGELFF. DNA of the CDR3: TGTGCCAGCAGACGCCCGGACATTTTGACCGGGGAGCTGTTTTTT.

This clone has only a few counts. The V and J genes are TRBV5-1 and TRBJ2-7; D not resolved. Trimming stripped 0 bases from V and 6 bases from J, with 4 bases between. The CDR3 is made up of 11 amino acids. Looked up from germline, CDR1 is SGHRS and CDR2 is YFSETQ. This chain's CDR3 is CASSLGAEQYF. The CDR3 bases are TGCGCCAGCAGCTTGGGGGCCGAGCAGTACTTC.

CDR3 coding DNA: TGTGCCTGGAGTGTAGGTTCCTCTAGTTATGAAAAACTGTTTTTT. It encodes CAWSVGSSSYEKLFF. The chain uses TRBV30 and TRBJ1-4; D not certain. Germline V lookup: CDR1 GTSNPN, CDR2 SVGIG (reference sequence). CDR3 length: 15 residues. V lost 0 bases to trimming and J lost 6 bases, with 14 bases between them.

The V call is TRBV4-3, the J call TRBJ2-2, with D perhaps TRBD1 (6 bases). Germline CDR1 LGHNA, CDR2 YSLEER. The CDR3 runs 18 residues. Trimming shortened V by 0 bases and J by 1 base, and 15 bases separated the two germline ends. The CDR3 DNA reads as TGCGCCAGCAGCCAAGATTTACCCCCGGACAGGAACACCGGGGAGCTGTTTTTT. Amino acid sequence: CASSQDLPPDRNTGELFF.

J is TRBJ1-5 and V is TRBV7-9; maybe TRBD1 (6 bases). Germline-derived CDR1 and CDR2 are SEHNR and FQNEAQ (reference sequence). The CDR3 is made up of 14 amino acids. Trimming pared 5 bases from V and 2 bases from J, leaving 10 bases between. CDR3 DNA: TGTGCCAGCAGCCTCAGGGGCGGCAATCAGCCCCAGCATTTT. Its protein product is CASSLRGGNQPQHF.

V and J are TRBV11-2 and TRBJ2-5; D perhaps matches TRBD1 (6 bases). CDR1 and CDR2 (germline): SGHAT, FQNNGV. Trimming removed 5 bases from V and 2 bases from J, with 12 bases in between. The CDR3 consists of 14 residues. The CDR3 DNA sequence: TGTGCCAGCAGCCCCGGGACAACACAAGAGACCCAGTACTTC. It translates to CASSPGTTQETQYF. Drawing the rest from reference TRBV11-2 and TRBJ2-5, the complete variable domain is EAGVAQSPRYKIIEKRQSVAFWCNPISGHATLYWYQQILGQGPKLLIQFQNNGVVDDSQLPKDRFSAERLKGVDSTLKIQPAKLEDSAVYLCASSPGTTQETQYFGPGTRLLVL.

The CDR3 protein is CASSAIRGLGDQETQYF. The CDR3 DNA reads TGTGCCAGCAGCGCTATAAGGGGGCTCGGCGACCAAGAGACCCAGTACTTC. V is TRBV2 and J is TRBJ2-5; 7 bases map to TRBD1. J gave up 0 bases and V 6 bases, and 13 bases lay outside the gene matches. This CDR3 contains 17 residues. CDR1 is SNHLY, CDR2 FYNNEI, per germline.

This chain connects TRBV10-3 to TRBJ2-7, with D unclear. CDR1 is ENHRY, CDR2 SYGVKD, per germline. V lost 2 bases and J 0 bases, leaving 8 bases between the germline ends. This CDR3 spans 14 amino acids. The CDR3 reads CAISEEAISYEQYF. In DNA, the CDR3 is TGTGCCATCAGTGAGGAGGCTATCTCCTACGAGCAGTACTTC.

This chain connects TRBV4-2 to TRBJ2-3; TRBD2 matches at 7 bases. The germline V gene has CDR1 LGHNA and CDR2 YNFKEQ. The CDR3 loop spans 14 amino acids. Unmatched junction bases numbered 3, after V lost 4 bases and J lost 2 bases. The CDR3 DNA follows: TGTGCCAGCAGCCGACTAGCAGCCACAGATACGCAGTATTTT. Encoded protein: CASSRLAATDTQYF.

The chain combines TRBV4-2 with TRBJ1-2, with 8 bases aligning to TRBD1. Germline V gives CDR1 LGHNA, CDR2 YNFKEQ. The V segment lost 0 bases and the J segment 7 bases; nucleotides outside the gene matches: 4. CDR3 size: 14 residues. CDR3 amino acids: CASSQDWTGSGYTF. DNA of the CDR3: TGTGCCAGCAGCCAAGATTGGACAGGGTCTGGCTACACCTTC.

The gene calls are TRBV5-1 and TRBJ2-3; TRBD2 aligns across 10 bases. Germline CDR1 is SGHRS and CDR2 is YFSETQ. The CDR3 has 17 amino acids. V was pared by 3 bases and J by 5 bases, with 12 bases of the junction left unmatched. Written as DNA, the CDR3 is TGCGCCAGCAGCTCCGGGAGGGCTAGCGGGAGTATAGATACGCAGTATTTT. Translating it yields CASSSGRASGSIDTQYF.

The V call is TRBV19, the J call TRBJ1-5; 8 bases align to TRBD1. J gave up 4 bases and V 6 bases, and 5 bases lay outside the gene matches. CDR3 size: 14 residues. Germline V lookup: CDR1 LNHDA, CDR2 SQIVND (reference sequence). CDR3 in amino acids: CASRGTGLNQPQHF. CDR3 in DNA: TGTGCCAGTAGGGGGACAGGTTTAAATCAGCCCCAGCATTTT. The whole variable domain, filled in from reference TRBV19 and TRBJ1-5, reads DGGITQSPKYLFRKEGQNVTLSCEQNLNHDAMYWYRQDPGQGLRLIYYSQIVNDFQKGDIAEGYSVSREKKESFPLTVTSAQKNPTAFYLCASRGTGLNQPQHFGDGTRLSIL.

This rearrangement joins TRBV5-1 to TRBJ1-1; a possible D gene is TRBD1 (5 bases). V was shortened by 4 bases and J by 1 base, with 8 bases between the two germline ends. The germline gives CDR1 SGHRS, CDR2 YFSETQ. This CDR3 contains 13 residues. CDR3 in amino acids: CASSMTANTEAFF. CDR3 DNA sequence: TGCGCCAGCAGCATGACAGCGAACACTGAAGCTTTCTTT.

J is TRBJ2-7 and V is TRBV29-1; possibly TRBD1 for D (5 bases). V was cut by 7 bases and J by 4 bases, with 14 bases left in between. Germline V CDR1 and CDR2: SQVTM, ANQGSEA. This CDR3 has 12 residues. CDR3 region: CSARDSLYEQYF. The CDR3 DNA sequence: TGCAGCGCCCGAGACAGCCTTTACGAGCAGTACTTC.

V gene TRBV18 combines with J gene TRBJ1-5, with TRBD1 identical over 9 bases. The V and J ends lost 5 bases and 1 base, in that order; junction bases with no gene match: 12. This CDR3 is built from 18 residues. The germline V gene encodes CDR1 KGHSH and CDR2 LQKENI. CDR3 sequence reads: CASSSSRDRVGSNQPQHF. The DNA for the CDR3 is TGTGCCAGCTCATCGTCCCGGGACAGGGTGGGCAGCAATCAGCCCCAGCATTTT.

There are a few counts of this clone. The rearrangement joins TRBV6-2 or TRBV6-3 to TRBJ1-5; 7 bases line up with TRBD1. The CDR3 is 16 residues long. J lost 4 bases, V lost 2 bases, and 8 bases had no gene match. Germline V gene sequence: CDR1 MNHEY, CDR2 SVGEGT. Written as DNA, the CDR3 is TGTGCCAGCAGTTACCCTCCGGGACAGAGAAATCAGCCCCAGCATTTT. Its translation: CASSYPPGQRNQPQHF.

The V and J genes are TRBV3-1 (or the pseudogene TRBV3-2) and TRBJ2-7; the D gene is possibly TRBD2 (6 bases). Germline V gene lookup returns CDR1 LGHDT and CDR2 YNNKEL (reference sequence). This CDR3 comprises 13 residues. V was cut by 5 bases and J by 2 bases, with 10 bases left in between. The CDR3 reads CASSLRGTYEQYF. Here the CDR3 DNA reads TGTGCCAGCAGCTTACGGGGGACCTACGAGCAGTACTTC.

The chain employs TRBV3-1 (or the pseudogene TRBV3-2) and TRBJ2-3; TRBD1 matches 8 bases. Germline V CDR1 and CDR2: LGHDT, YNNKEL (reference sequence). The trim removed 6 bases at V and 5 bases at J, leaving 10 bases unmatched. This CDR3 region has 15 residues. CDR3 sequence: CASRLTGDWGDTQYF. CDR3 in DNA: TGTGCCAGCAGACTGACAGGGGACTGGGGAGATACGCAGTATTTT.

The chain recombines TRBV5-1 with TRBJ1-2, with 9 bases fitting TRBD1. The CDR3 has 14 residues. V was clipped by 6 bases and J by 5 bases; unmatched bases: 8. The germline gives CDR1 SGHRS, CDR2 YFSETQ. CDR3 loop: CASNLGQGRYGYTF. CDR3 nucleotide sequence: TGCGCCAGCAACCTTGGACAGGGGCGGTATGGCTACACCTTC.

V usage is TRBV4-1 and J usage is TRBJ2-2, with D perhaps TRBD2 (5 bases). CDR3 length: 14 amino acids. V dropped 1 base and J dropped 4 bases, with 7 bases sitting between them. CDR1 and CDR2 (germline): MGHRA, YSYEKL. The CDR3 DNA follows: TGCGCCAGCAGCCAAGTTGGGAGCACCGGGGAGCTGTTTTTT. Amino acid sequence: CASSQVGSTGELFF.

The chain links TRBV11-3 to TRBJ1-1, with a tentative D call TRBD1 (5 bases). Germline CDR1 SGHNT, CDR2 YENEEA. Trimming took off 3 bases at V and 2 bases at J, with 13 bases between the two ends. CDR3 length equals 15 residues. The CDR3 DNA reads TGTGCCAGCAGCTTGGGGGGAGATGTCAACACTGAAGCTTTCTTT. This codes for CASSLGGDVNTEAFF.

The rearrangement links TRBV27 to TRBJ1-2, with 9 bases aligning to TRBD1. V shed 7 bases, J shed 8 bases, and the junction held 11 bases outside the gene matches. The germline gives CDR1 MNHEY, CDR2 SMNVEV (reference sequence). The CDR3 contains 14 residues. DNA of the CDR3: TGTGCCAGCACCTCACAGGGGGCCTGGGAGGGCTACACCTTC. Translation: CASTSQGAWEGYTF.

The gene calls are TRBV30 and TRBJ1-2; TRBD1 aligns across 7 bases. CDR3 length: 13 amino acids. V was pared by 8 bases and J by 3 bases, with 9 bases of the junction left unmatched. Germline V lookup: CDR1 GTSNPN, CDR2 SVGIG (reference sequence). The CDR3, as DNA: TGTGCCGCACGGAGACAGGGTGACTATGGCTACACCTTC. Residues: CAARRQGDYGYTF. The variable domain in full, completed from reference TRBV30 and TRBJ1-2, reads SQTIHQWPATLVQPVGSPLSLECTVEGTSNPNLYWYRQAAGRGLQLLFYSVGIGQISSEVPQNLSASRPQDRQFILSSKKLLLSDSGFYLCAARRQGDYGYTFGSGTRLTVV.